The source of this TCR beta chain is a study of T-cell memory formation after mild COVID-19 (dated by TCRdb to about 2021). Describing the broader study: TCR sequence clusters from the two donors were found to be largely donor specific. Longitudinal TCRalpha and TCRbeta repertoire sequencing tracked T-cell clones expanding and contracting after mild COVID-19 in two donors. The cohort comprised two young, previously healthy adult volunteers, one female and one male.

Ficoll-Paque density gradient centrifugation was the method used to isolate PBMCs. CDR1 KGHSH and CDR2 LQKENI are derived from the germline V gene. From the cysteine through the phenylalanine, the CDR3 covers 15 amino acids. Here the CDR3 DNA is all that survives: 45 bases in frame from base 1. Trimming costs V 5 bases and J 1 base, and their ends lie 14 bases apart. Paper-wide results and their limitations: From day 15 to 85, contracting clones showed balanced CD4/CD8 phenotypes, whereas a second wave of clones that expanded from day 15 to 37 leaned towards CD4+. Some responding clones were detected in pre-infection memory, which suggested that pre-existing cross-reactive memory T cells had joined the SARS-CoV-2 response. Contracting CD4+ clones appeared mostly in the CM and EM memory subsets, whereas CD8+ clones were enriched in EMRA. SARS-CoV-2 specificity of the second-wave clones peaking on day 37 was not confirmed. Only a couple of mild cases were covered in the study, and larger cohorts including severe cases with pre-infection samples were considered necessary.

The instrument given in TCRdb is Illumina NovaSeq 6000. cDNA libraries for TCRalpha and TCRbeta were prepared by 5'RACE using constant-segment primers, with sample barcodes and unique molecular identifiers added. RNA was extracted from every sample with Trizol reagent. Library amplification was performed in two PCR steps, and a second sample barcode and Illumina TruSeq adapters were introduced in the second step. The libraries were sequenced on an Illumina NovaSeq using 2 x 150 bp paired-end reads. In the paper's pipeline: The reads were demultiplexed and collapsed into UMI-guided consensus sequences using migec v1.2.7. Using mixcr v2.1.11, the UMI consensuses were aligned to TRA and TRB V and J templates and assembled into clonotypes. Clonotypes were classified as expanded or contracted when called significant by both edgeR and NoisET, with noise models trained on biological replicates. edgeR calls used a false discovery rate-adjusted p below 0.01 and a log2 fold-change threshold of 1. As an exploratory analysis of dynamics, PCA with hierarchical clustering was applied to max-normalized trajectories of the 1000 most abundant clonotypes. The CD4 or CD8 phenotype of responding clones was assigned using the separately sequenced CD4+ and CD8+ repertoires. TCRdb took the public reads, trimmed them with fastp at Q25, ran MiXCR for clone calling and kept in-frame beta chains. Each entry is one CDR3 protein sequence, shown with its most common DNA and genes. The V and J calls and clone size are TCRdb's, not the authors'. The sample profile shows roughly 40,000 distinct CDR3 sequences; 6% to 8% of them were found once. The ten largest clonotypes hold roughly 1.4% of the sample.

Points on this clonotype: Its antigen has not been determined. The sample holds no much larger clone one base away, and base qualities are not on file.

This sequence originates from a man younger than 35 who had mild COVID-19 (a few samples of this study predate the infection). The sample titles of this study are shuffled in the database, so cell type and time point are left out; the donor was told from shared clones. This chain joins TRBV18 to TRBJ1-1, with a weak D call of TRBD1 (6 bases match). Sequenced: PBMCs or a T cell subset sorted from them (not recorded which). The CDR3 reads as follows: CASSAPEQGNTEAFF. The DNA sequence follows: TGTGCCAGCTCAGCCCCAGAACAGGGGAACACTGAAGCTTTCTTT.